This T cell receptor (beta chain) is from a study of cytomegalovirus exposure and HLA in healthy donors (dated 2017 in TCRdb). In terms of the full investigation: A later analysis indicated that the 130 or so validation repertoires were generated on the platform also employed for the approximately 700 repertoires of the first cohort. To predict cytomegalovirus infection status, the study brought together high-throughput TCR immunosequencing, statistical association of individual TCRs with disease status, and machine learning. The study aimed to test whether cataloging public T cell receptors could reveal signatures of past pathogen exposure. Besides the first cohort of 550 to 750 subjects, a separate validation cohort made up of roughly 130 different subjects was used. Paper-wide results and their limitations: The validation cohort had no HLA typing available for a later analysis, so co-occurrence within that cohort was assessed over all 120 or so repertoires. Most TCR sequences were observed very rarely across donors, whereas some public TCRs were present in many individuals. In vitro tests confirmed that three of the cytomegalovirus-associated TCR beta chains recognize cytomegalovirus antigens. The classifier was reported to diagnose cytomegalovirus status with high specificity and sensitivity in both the original and validation cohorts. Of the cluster scores, about 94% were above 0 in a later analysis, which found that TCRs clustered in the first cohort also tended to co-occur in the 120 validation repertoires. According to the authors, the approach could potentially be generalized to other disease states and immunological phenotypes. The study listed 150 to 200 TCR beta chains as associated with cytomegalovirus.

The library came from the immunoSEQ multiplex PCR assay. Per the authors' processing: A statistical classification framework was built for diagnosing cytomegalovirus status from the catalog of TCR beta chain sequences. Here the immuneACCESS table is served through TCRdb, limited to in-frame sequences with V and J called. Missing clones are a known gap in these copies; in checked studies unresolved V genes cover under half, and the rest lacks a known reason. V and J calls and clone size are given by that table; D and trimming were obtained from the DNA. The sample has approximately 130,000 clones on record, approximately 81% of them singletons. About 2.2% of the sample belongs to the ten largest clones. Comment on this clone: There is no known antigen for this receptor. No qualities accompany the bases; no much larger clone lies one base away.

V lost 5 bases and J lost 1 base; the stretch between them is 12 bases long. Looking up the germline V gene (reference sequence) yields CDR1 SGHNT and CDR2 YYREEE. The CDR3 starts with the cysteine, ends with the phenylalanine, and has 14 residues. Only the CDR3 part of the read is kept: 42 bases, read in frame from the first base. The donors were included in the validation cohort of over a hundred subjects, a group kept apart from the roughly 700-subject first cohort. This sequence was found in a woman aged 25 to 39 in good health and CMV-seronegative. Rearrangement joined TRBV5-4 to TRBJ2-5; 6 matching bases give a weak D call of TRBD2. The specimen was PBMCs. The CDR3 sequence is CASRRVGGQETQYF. The bases are TGTGCCAGCAGACGAGTGGGGGGCCAAGAGACCCAGTACTTC.